Presented here are 24 T cell receptor beta chains from one specimen sequenced in a study of control samples from healthy donors and cancer patients (dated by TCRdb to about 2020). Libraries were constructed by the immunoSEQ multiplex PCR assay. In its TCRdb copy, this immuneACCESS table keeps in-frame sequences only and misses some clones. Where compared with another copy, unresolved V genes explain less than half of these, and the others have no known cause. The sample yields over 75,000 clones; 82% were counted once. The ten largest clones take up 1.5% to 2.5% of the sample. Sequencing was done on a sample of blood. The receptors stem from a man between 60 and 70 years old in good health.

The rearrangement joins TRBV4-1 to TRBJ2-2; no reliable D call. CDR3 length equals 14 residues. V was pared by 0 bases and J by 3 bases, with 5 bases between. The V gene's germline CDR1 is MGHRA and CDR2 YSYEKL. The CDR3 DNA follows: TGCGCCAGCAGCCAAGATAAGGACACCGGGGAGCTGTTTTTT. It encodes CASSQDKDTGELFF.

The rearrangement joins TRBV9 to TRBJ1-2; 9 bases match TRBD1. The V gene end was trimmed by 0 bases and the J gene end by 3 bases; junction bases not matched to a gene: 6. There are 16 residues in the CDR3. From germline, CDR1 is SGDLS and CDR2 YYNGEE. The CDR3 sequence: CASSVAKGQGDYGYTF. The CDR3 region has the DNA TGTGCCAGCAGCGTAGCTAAGGGACAGGGAGACTATGGCTACACCTTC.

A few counts support this clone. This chain joins TRBV6-2 or TRBV6-3 and TRBJ2-7, with a tentative D call TRBD1 (5 bases). V gave up 1 base and J gave up 6 bases, with 13 bases separating them. Germline CDR1 and CDR2: MNHEY and SVGEGT. This CDR3 has 14 residues. The CDR3 loop is CASSYYQGVSEQYF. The DNA for the CDR3 is TGTGCCAGCAGTTACTACCAAGGGGTTTCCGAGCAGTACTTC.

This chain joins TRBV11-2 and TRBJ2-7; D remains ambiguous. The CDR3 is made up of 12 amino acids. Per the germline V gene, CDR1 is SGHAT and CDR2 is FQNNGV. V was shortened by 1 base and J by 2 bases, with 3 bases between the two germline ends. For the CDR3, the DNA is TGTGCCAGCAGCTTAGGGGCCTACGAGCAGTACTTC. It translates to CASSLGAYEQYF. The variable domain in full, with the rest retrieved from reference TRBV11-2 and TRBJ2-7, is EAGVAQSPRYKIIEKRQSVAFWCNPISGHATLYWYQQILGQGPKLLIQFQNNGVVDDSQLPKDRFSAERLKGVDSTLKIQPAKLEDSAVYLCASSLGAYEQYFGPGTRLTVT.

About this clone: The same CDR3 can be traced to other DNA sequences in this sample. CDR3 in DNA: TGTGCCAGCAGCTTGGGACAGGGCGATAATTCACCCCTCCACTTT. This encodes CASSLGQGDNSPLHF. The chain recombines TRBV7-9 with TRBJ1-6; 9 nucleotides line up with TRBD1. Germline V gives CDR1 SEHNR, CDR2 FQNEAQ (reference sequence). CDR3 length: 15 amino acids. The V gene end was trimmed by 3 bases and the J gene end by 5 bases; junction bases not matched to a gene: 2.

This clone appeared a single time. This rearrangement joins TRBV6-4 to TRBJ2-7; D tentatively fits TRBD1 or TRBD2 (6 bases each). Germline V gene data show CDR1 as MRHNA and CDR2 as SNTAGT. V was cut by 11 bases and J by 0 bases, with 17 bases left in between. The CDR3 sequence is 14 residues long. The CDR3 nucleotides are TGTGCCGCGGGGTGGACAGATTTCTCCTACGAGCAGTACTTC. It codes for CAAGWTDFSYEQYF.

The rearrangement links TRBV30 to TRBJ2-7; TRBD2 matches at 13 bases. The CDR3 contains 15 residues. Germline V gene sequence: CDR1 GTSNPN, CDR2 SVGIG (reference sequence). J was trimmed by 7 bases and V by 3 bases; bases with no gene match: 9. The CDR3 here is CAWSPGLAGSGEQYF. In DNA form, the CDR3 reads TGTGCCTGGAGCCCGGGACTAGCGGGAAGCGGTGAGCAGTACTTC.

The chain joins TRBV11-2 to TRBJ2-3; possible D gene TRBD2, 6 bases. Germline loops: CDR1 SGHAT, CDR2 FQNNGV. V lost 4 bases to trimming and J lost 0 bases, with 20 bases between them. The CDR3 totals 18 residues. This CDR3 reads CASSSQTQPGLSTDTQYF. CDR3 coding DNA: TGTGCCAGCAGCTCGCAGACCCAACCGGGACTCAGCACAGATACGCAGTATTTT.

V gene TRBV27 combines with J gene TRBJ2-1; no definite D call. CDR3 length: 15 amino acids. V lost 2 bases, J lost 0 bases, and 8 bases lay in between. Germline V gives CDR1 MNHEY, CDR2 SMNVEV (reference sequence). The CDR3 bases are TGTGCCAGCAGTTTAGAACCTCGCTCCTACAATGAGCAGTTCTTC. It encodes CASSLEPRSYNEQFF.

The chain carries TRBV29-1 and TRBJ2-7; 12 bases line up with TRBD2. The ends lost 0 bases at V and 6 bases at J; junction bases unmatched: 18. Germline V lookup: CDR1 SQVTM, CDR2 ANQGSEA. The CDR3 consists of 19 residues. CDR3 DNA sequence: TGCAGCGTTGAAGATCAGGATCGCCTAGCGGGAGGGCCTAATTCCGAGCAGTACTTC. It translates to CSVEDQDRLAGGPNSEQYF.

This clone is a singleton in its sample. The V call is TRBV30, the J call TRBJ1-6, with TRBD1 matching over 7 bases. Germline V gene lookup returns CDR1 GTSNPN and CDR2 SVGIG (reference sequence). The CDR3 loop spans 17 amino acids. The J segment lost 2 bases and the V segment lost 0 bases, leaving 7 bases of the junction unmatched. For the CDR3, the DNA is TGTGCCTGGAGTGTACGAGGGGGCAATACCTATAATTCACCCCTCCACTTT. The encoded protein is CAWSVRGGNTYNSPLHF.

The CDR3, as DNA: TGTGCCAGCAGTTCAACCAAGCCCCTGGGAGTCTCCTACGAGCAGTACTTC. Encoded protein: CASSSTKPLGVSYEQYF. The V call is TRBV27, the J call TRBJ2-7; maybe TRBD2 (5 bases). The CDR3 runs 17 residues. Trimming left V 4 bases short and J 0 bases short, with 19 bases between. CDR1 is MNHEY and CDR2 is SMNVEV in the germline V gene (reference sequence).

This chain connects TRBV29-1 to TRBJ2-5, with D possibly TRBD1 on 6 matching bases. The CDR3 is 12 amino acids. V was shortened by 7 bases and J by 0 bases, with 9 bases between the two germline ends. The germline gives CDR1 SQVTM, CDR2 ANQGSEA. In DNA form, the CDR3 reads TGCAGCGCGGACAGCAACCAAGAGACCCAGTACTTC. It yields the protein CSADSNQETQYF.

Here the CDR3 DNA reads TGCGCCAGCAGTGAGGCGCGGGGCTCCACAGCGGGAGTACCGAATGAGCAGTTCTTC. Its protein product is CASSEARGSTAGVPNEQFF. The J gene is TRBJ2-1, the V gene TRBV10-1; 8 nucleotides align to TRBD2. V shed 2 bases and J 7 bases; nucleotides not matched to a gene: 19. CDR1 and CDR2 (germline): WNHNN, SYGVQD (reference sequence). The CDR3 has 19 amino acids.

V and J are TRBV5-8 and TRBJ1-5, with D possibly TRBD1 on 6 matching bases. Germline loops: CDR1 SGHTS, CDR2 YDEGEE. This CDR3 has 15 amino acids. V was trimmed by 4 bases and J by 4 bases, leaving 15 bases between them. CDR3 nucleotides: TGTGCCAGCAGCACAGGGATTTCAGAGAATCAGCCCCAGCATTTT. This sequence encodes CASSTGISENQPQHF.

The chain carries TRBV7-9 and TRBJ1-1; D gene uncertain. CDR3 length equals 14 residues. V was pared by 0 bases and J by 4 bases, with 9 bases between. CDR1 SEHNR and CDR2 FQNEAQ come from the germline V gene (reference sequence). CDR3 sequence (DNA): TGTGCCAGCAGCTTAGCTCTCGCCGGCACTGAAGCTTTCTTT. The encoded protein is CASSLALAGTEAFF.

DNA of the CDR3: TGTGCCTGGAGTTACGGGGGGGACAATGAGCAGTTCTTC. Translation gives CAWSYGGDNEQFF. The chain employs TRBV30 and TRBJ2-1, with 8 bases that match TRBD2. The CDR3 spans 13 residues. Trimming removed 2 bases from V and 5 bases from J; junction bases left unmatched: 2. CDR1 and CDR2 (germline): GTSNPN, SVGIG (reference sequence).

This clone was seen just once. V and J are TRBV21-1 and TRBJ1-6; the table's D call, TRBD1, has no DNA check behind it. TRBV21-1 is a known pseudogene. This CDR3 spans 15 amino acids. Here the CDR3 DNA reads TGTGCCAGCAGCAAAGGAGGACAGGGCAGATCACCCCTCCACTTT. This gives the protein CASSKGGQGRSPLHF.

The chain carries TRBV24-1 and TRBJ2-7; 7 bases are a match to TRBD2. V trimming: 5 bases; J trimming: 0 bases; junction bases outside the gene matches: 3. The V gene's germline CDR1 is KGHDR and CDR2 SFDVKD. This CDR3 has 14 amino acids. This CDR3 reads CATSGGGSSYEQYF. CDR3 bases: TGTGCCACCAGTGGGGGGGGGAGCTCCTACGAGCAGTACTTC.

Remarks on this clone: One end of the junction fails to match germline, which may point to a read error. The rearrangement joins TRBV7-9 to TRBJ2-7; 9 nucleotides agree with TRBD1. The germline V gene has CDR1 SEHNR and CDR2 FQNEAQ (reference sequence). CDR3 size: 11 residues. The CDR3 loop is CASSGGQGGLF. CDR3 nucleotide sequence: TGTGCCAGCAGCGGGGGACAGGGTGGTCTTTTC. The full variable domain, with the rest looked up from reference TRBV7-9 and TRBJ2-7, is DTGVSQNPRHKITKRGQNVTFRCDPISEHNRLYWYRQTLGQGPEFLTYFQNEAQLEKSRLLSDRFSAERPKGSFSTLEIQRTEQGDSAMYLCASSGGQGGLFGPGTRLTVT.

This chain uses TRBV19 with TRBJ1-2, with 8 positions matching TRBD1. CDR1 is LNHDA and CDR2 is SQIVND in the germline V gene (reference sequence). This CDR3 contains 17 residues. V lost 6 bases, J lost 2 bases, and 14 bases stayed unmatched. The CDR3 is CASSASATGAINYGYTF. CDR3 sequence (DNA): TGTGCCAGTAGCGCGAGCGCGACAGGGGCTATAAACTATGGCTACACCTTC.

The chain links TRBV27 to TRBJ1-2; D possibly corresponds to TRBD1 (5 bases). V lost 2 bases and J lost 4, with 20 bases in between. Per germline, CDR1 MNHEY and CDR2 SMNVEV (reference sequence). The CDR3 runs 17 residues. This CDR3 reads CASSLTPQGTPTYGYTF. CDR3 nucleotide sequence: TGTGCCAGCAGTTTAACGCCCCAGGGAACACCAACCTATGGCTACACCTTC.

Judged by abundance, this clone is medium-sized. This chain joins TRBV3-1 (or the pseudogene TRBV3-2) and TRBJ2-5, with unresolved D. The CDR3 is made up of 15 amino acids. V lost 0 bases, J lost 3 bases, and 11 bases lay in between. Germline-derived CDR1 and CDR2 are LGHDT and YNNKEL (reference sequence). CDR3 loop: CASSQDLFAKETQYF. CDR3 coding DNA: TGTGCCAGCAGCCAAGATCTGTTTGCCAAAGAGACCCAGTACTTC.

This clone was detected once. The rearrangement uses TRBV5-1 and TRBJ2-6; tentatively, D is TRBD1 (6 bases). The germline V gene encodes CDR1 SGHRS and CDR2 YFSETQ. The CDR3 covers 17 residues. Trimming removed 0 bases at V and 1 base at J, with 11 bases between. CDR3: CASSLDSQGSGANVLTF. The CDR3 nucleotides read TGCGCCAGCAGCTTGGATTCCCAGGGGTCTGGGGCCAACGTCCTGACTTTC.